This T cell receptor beta chain was found in a study of blood T cell repertoires in COVID-19. In the study overall: Samples of COVID-19 (acute and convalescent) were obtained from the United States, Italy and Spain. PBMCs, B-cell-depleted T cells, or T cells provided the cDNA or gDNA that made up the material.

The V gene end was trimmed by 4 bases and the J gene end by 0 bases; junction bases not matched to a gene: 4. The CDR3 totals 16 residues. Germline lookup yields CDR1 MGHRA and CDR2 YSYEKL. In the study's own analysis: Reference gene primer amplification in the assay estimated nucleated cell counts. Libraries were prepared by immunoSEQ multiplex PCR; TCRdb keeps only in-frame clonotypes and omits some of them. V and J calls plus clone size are reproduced from that table; the DNA served to infer D and trimming. The table includes 150,000 to 200,000 clones, just under 80% detected once. The sequence was obtained from a man in his 70s with active or convalescent COVID-19. V usage is TRBV4-1 and J usage is TRBJ2-7, with 12 bases matching TRBD2. Sequenced material: peripheral blood. Here the CDR3 reads CASSRATSGSSYEQYF. For the CDR3, the DNA is TGCGCCAGCAGCCGGGCGACTAGCGGGAGCTCCTACGAGCAGTACTTC.